The 7 T cell receptor beta chains below come from one sample, sequenced in a study of PD-L1 blockade in urothelial cancer. Sequenced by immunoSEQ multiplex PCR; TCRdb stores in-frame clones only, minus some. The table has tens of thousands of clones, 70% to 85% seen once; the top ten hold approximately 2.9%. The material was PBMCs, obtained around atezolizumab (anti-PD-L1) treatment. Source of these receptors: a man in his 70s with urothelial cancer.

The chain combines TRBV28 with TRBJ2-3, with 7 bases fitting TRBD2. The CDR3 spans 15 residues. The junction had 14 bases not matched to a gene; V was cut back by 7 bases and J by 7 bases. In germline, CDR1 is MDHEN, CDR2 SYDVKM. CDR3 in amino acids: CASTMGGLGSNTQYF. The CDR3 region has the DNA TGTGCCAGCACTATGGGAGGACTAGGAAGTAATACGCAGTATTTT.

The J gene is TRBJ2-1, the V gene TRBV29-1; no clear D. This CDR3 region has 14 residues. V shed 0 bases and J shed 7 bases, with 13 bases lying between them. CDR1 and CDR2 from the germline V gene are SQVTM and ANQGSEA. The CDR3 is CSVEDRLTNNEQFF. The CDR3, as DNA: TGCAGCGTTGAAGACAGGTTAACAAATAATGAGCAGTTCTTC.

This clone was counted a single time. V and J are TRBV11-2 and TRBJ1-1; perhaps TRBD1 as D (6 bases). The germline V gene has CDR1 SGHAT and CDR2 FQNNGV. Trimming removed 3 bases from V and 5 bases from J, with 13 bases in between. The CDR3 length is 14 residues. CDR3 sequence: CASSFDRRGTEAFF. CDR3 DNA sequence: TGTGCCAGCAGCTTTGACAGGCGGGGGACTGAAGCTTTCTTT.

This clone was counted a few times. The chain combines TRBV28 with TRBJ1-5, with 11 bases matching TRBD1. The germline gives CDR1 MDHEN, CDR2 SYDVKM. V shed 2 bases and J 7 bases; nucleotides not matched to a gene: 10. The CDR3 is 17 residues long. CDR3 DNA sequence: TGTGCCAGCAGTTTACGCTCCGGGGGACAGGGGGACCAGCCCCAGCATTTT. Translated, it gives CASSLRSGGQGDQPQHF.

This sequence joins TRBV25-1 and TRBJ1-1; the match to TRBD1 covers 8 bases. V shed 5 bases, J shed 5 bases, and the junction held 7 bases outside the gene matches. The CDR3 runs 14 residues. CDR1 is MGHDK, CDR2 SYGVNS, per germline. This CDR3 reads CASSPTTGETEAFF. In DNA form, the CDR3 reads TGTGCCAGCAGTCCGACGACAGGGGAGACTGAAGCTTTCTTT.

The chain uses TRBV27 and TRBJ1-1; D is perhaps TRBD1 (6 bases). The CDR3 runs 14 residues. V lost 9 bases to trimming and J lost 2 bases, with 16 bases between them. Germline loops: CDR1 MNHEY, CDR2 SMNVEV (reference sequence). CDR3: CASSGGPINTEAFF. In nucleotides, the CDR3 is TGTGCCAGTTCGGGGGGCCCCATAAACACTGAAGCTTTCTTT.

This clone was seen a handful of times. The V call is TRBV28, the J call TRBJ1-5; no definite D call. Trimming removed 5 bases at V and 2 bases at J, with 10 bases between. Germline V gives CDR1 MDHEN, CDR2 SYDVKM. This CDR3 contains 14 residues. The CDR3 DNA is TGTGCCAGCAGTGAGGGTGGTGGCAATCAGCCCCAGCATTTT. Its protein is CASSEGGGNQPQHF.